Each of the 27 T cell receptor beta chains below was sequenced from the same sample in a study of blood T cell repertoires in COVID-19. The repertoire was sequenced with immunoSEQ multiplex PCR; TCRdb's copy has only in-frame clones and lacks some. The sample holds a few hundred thousand clones, about 85% seen once. The sequencing input was peripheral blood. The receptors stem from a man aged 18 to 30 with active or convalescent COVID-19.

The V and J genes are TRBV15 and TRBJ1-6; D unresolved. The CDR3 contains 15 residues. From germline, CDR1 is LNHNV and CDR2 YYDKDF (reference sequence). Between the trimmed V and J ends, which lost 0 bases and 7 bases, there was a span of 10 bases. CDR3: CATSRDSARNSPLHF. Here the CDR3 DNA reads TGTGCCACCAGCAGAGATAGTGCCCGGAATTCACCCCTCCACTTT.

CDR3 protein: CASSQSQQGPYGYTF. In nucleotides, the CDR3 is TGTGCCAGCAGTCAGTCACAACAGGGCCCCTATGGCTACACCTTC. J is TRBJ1-2 and V is TRBV7-9, with TRBD1 as a possible D gene (6 bases). With 6 bases removed from V and 4 bases from J, the gap between germline ends came to 18 bases. Germline V gives CDR1 SEHNR, CDR2 FQNEAQ (reference sequence). The CDR3 is made up of 15 amino acids.

This clone turned up a few times. The rearrangement joins TRBV6-6 to TRBJ1-4, with D unresolved. The CDR3 totals 15 residues. Germline V CDR1 and CDR2: MNHNY, SVGAGI (reference sequence). V shed 6 bases and J shed 1 base, with 12 bases lying between them. The CDR3 sequence: CASRVRRETNEKLFF. The CDR3 DNA reads TGTGCCAGCAGGGTACGGCGGGAAACTAATGAAAAACTGTTTTTT.

This clone has only one observation. The chain employs TRBV9 and TRBJ2-6; TRBD1 might be the D (6 bases). The germline gives CDR1 SGDLS, CDR2 YYNGEE. The CDR3 has 16 amino acids. Trimming took 3 bases from V and 4 from J, leaving 14 bases between them. CDR3 in amino acids: CASSESGTYGANVLTF. Written as DNA, the CDR3 is TGTGCCAGCAGCGAATCCGGGACATACGGGGCCAACGTCCTGACTTTC.

Written as DNA, the CDR3 is TGTGCCAGTAGTACCCACAACGCCCCGCACAGTAACTATGGCTACACCTTC. Its translation is CASSTHNAPHSNYGYTF. The genes are TRBV19 and TRBJ1-2; the D is unclear. CDR1 is LNHDA, CDR2 SQIVND, per germline (reference sequence). V shed 4 bases and J shed 1 base, with 19 bases lying between them. The CDR3 has 17 residues.

The chain has TRBV18 and TRBJ1-5, with D tentatively TRBD1 (5 bases). V was trimmed by 8 bases and J by 0 bases, leaving 14 bases between them. Germline loops: CDR1 KGHSH, CDR2 LQKENI. There are 15 residues in the CDR3. The CDR3 loop reads CASGGGMDSNQPQHF. In nucleotides, the CDR3 is TGTGCCAGCGGCGGGGGAATGGATAGCAATCAGCCCCAGCATTTT.

This clone was observed a single time. The chain combines TRBV6-2 or TRBV6-3 with TRBJ2-4, with 8 bases that match TRBD1. V shed 6 bases and J 0 bases; nucleotides not matched to a gene: 7. Germline CDR1 and CDR2: MNHEY and SVGEGT. This CDR3 comprises 16 residues. CDR3 protein: CASSPDRALAKNIQYF. The CDR3 DNA sequence: TGTGCCAGCAGCCCGGACAGGGCCCTAGCCAAAAACATTCAGTACTTC.

The genes are TRBV6-1 and TRBJ2-5; 12 bases agree with TRBD2. V lost 2 bases and J lost 5; bases outside the gene matches: 12. CDR1 is MNHNS, CDR2 SASEGT, per germline. There are 18 residues in the CDR3. This chain's CDR3 is CASSESFASGGAMETQYF. The DNA for the CDR3 is TGTGCCAGCAGTGAATCGTTCGCTAGCGGGGGGGCCATGGAGACCCAGTACTTC.

This chain connects TRBV6-5 to TRBJ2-3; 7 nucleotides align to TRBD2. The junction had 4 bases not matched to a gene; V was cut back by 0 bases and J by 1 base. Looked up from germline, CDR1 is MNHEY and CDR2 is SVGAGI. This CDR3 region has 16 residues. The CDR3 DNA reads as TGTGCCAGCAGTTACTCGGGCGGGGGAGGCACAGATACGCAGTATTTT. This translates into CASSYSGGGGTDTQYF.

The chain is built from TRBV24-1 and TRBJ2-1; 12 bases match TRBD2. This CDR3 is built from 18 residues. Germline V CDR1 and CDR2: KGHDR, SFDVKD. With V trimmed by 3 bases and J by 2 bases, 7 bases remained unmatched. Here the CDR3 reads CATSDRSSGGGTYNEQFF. CDR3 coding DNA: TGTGCCACCAGTGATAGGTCTAGCGGGGGGGGCACCTACAATGAGCAGTTCTTC.

This rearrangement joins TRBV2 to TRBJ2-1; perhaps TRBD2 as D (5 bases). The CDR3 is 14 amino acids. With 5 bases removed from V and 4 bases from J, the gap between germline ends came to 12 bases. Germline lookup yields CDR1 SNHLY and CDR2 FYNNEI. In DNA form, the CDR3 reads TGTGCCAGCAGTCCGTGGACTGAATACAATGAGCAGTTCTTC. Translation gives CASSPWTEYNEQFF. The full variable domain, in which reference TRBV2 and TRBJ2-1 provide the parts outside the CDR3, is EPEVTQTPSHQVTQMGQEVILRCVPISNHLYFYWYRQILGQKVEFLVSFYNNEISEKSEIFDDQFSVERPDGSNFTLKIRSTKLEDSAMYFCASSPWTEYNEQFFGPGTRLTVL.

V and J are TRBV7-9 and TRBJ1-1, with TRBD1 matching 7 bases. This CDR3 is built from 14 residues. Germline CDR1 reads SEHNR; CDR2 reads FQNEAQ (reference sequence). The V gene end was trimmed by 5 bases and the J gene end by 3 bases; junction bases not matched to a gene: 6. The CDR3 DNA follows: TGTGCCAGCAGCGCACGACAGGGCGACACTGAAGCTTTCTTT. It specifies CASSARQGDTEAFF.

V and J are TRBV6-2 or TRBV6-3 and TRBJ2-7; 10 positions match TRBD1. The CDR3 runs 15 residues. V was clipped by 5 bases and J by 2 bases; unmatched bases: 6. Looked up from germline, CDR1 is MNHEY and CDR2 is SVGEGT. The CDR3 sequence: CASSRQGAGTYEQYF. The CDR3 nucleotides are TGTGCCAGCAGTCGACAGGGGGCTGGGACCTACGAGCAGTACTTC.

For the CDR3, the DNA is TGTGCCAGCAGTTACTTCTCGAACACCGGGGAGCTGTTTTTT. This codes for CASSYFSNTGELFF. The genes are TRBV6-5 and TRBJ2-2; D is undetermined. The CDR3 totals 14 residues. The germline gives CDR1 MNHEY, CDR2 SVGAGI. V was trimmed by 1 base and J by 0 bases, leaving 3 bases between them.

The chain employs TRBV5-1 and TRBJ2-1; TRBD2 matches at 12 bases. CDR3 length equals 16 residues. The V segment lost 0 bases and the J segment 2 bases; nucleotides outside the gene matches: 0. Germline V gives CDR1 SGHRS, CDR2 YFSETQ. CDR3 loop: CASSLGLAGAYNEQFF. The CDR3 bases are TGCGCCAGCAGCTTGGGACTAGCGGGGGCCTACAATGAGCAGTTCTTC.

This sequence joins TRBV5-1 and TRBJ2-2, with D tentatively TRBD2 (5 bases). V shed 0 bases and J shed 7 bases, with 10 bases lying between them. This CDR3 is 14 amino acids long. Germline CDR1 and CDR2: SGHRS and YFSETQ. CDR3 bases: TGCGCCAGCAGCTTGGGAGGGCGGCGCGGGGAGCTGTTTTTT. Translated, it gives CASSLGGRRGELFF.

This clone has only a few counts. The J gene is TRBJ1-5, the V gene TRBV7-2; 9 nucleotides align to TRBD1. Germline values: CDR1 SGHTA, CDR2 FQGNSA. Germline trimming cut 6 bases from V and 4 bases from J; bases unmatched to any gene: 10. The CDR3 spans 16 residues. CDR3 in amino acids: CASSSLPGQGNQPQHF. In DNA form, the CDR3 reads TGTGCCAGCAGTTCCCTCCCGGGACAGGGAAATCAGCCCCAGCATTTT.

The rearrangement links TRBV20-1 to TRBJ2-7, with D uncertain. Per the germline V gene, CDR1 is DFQATT and CDR2 is SNEGSKA (reference sequence). Trimming stripped 5 bases from V and 4 bases from J, with 9 bases between. This CDR3 has 11 residues. CDR3 coding DNA: TGCAGTGCTCAGACGCGGTACGAGCAGTACTTC. Translating it yields CSAQTRYEQYF.

The genes are TRBV5-1 and TRBJ1-1, with 9 bases matching TRBD1. This CDR3 spans 15 amino acids. CDR1 is SGHRS and CDR2 is YFSETQ in the germline V gene. V shed 5 bases and J 1 base; nucleotides not matched to a gene: 6. The CDR3 here is CASSPQGAANTEAFF. The DNA for the CDR3 is TGCGCCAGCAGTCCACAGGGGGCAGCGAACACTGAAGCTTTCTTT.

V is TRBV4-1 and J is TRBJ2-1, with TRBD1 matching 9 bases. J was trimmed by 4 bases and V by 7 bases; bases with no gene match: 8. The CDR3 loop spans 15 amino acids. Germline assignment: CDR1 MGHRA and CDR2 YSYEKL. The CDR3 loop is CASKSPGQGYNEQFF. The CDR3 DNA sequence: TGCGCCAGCAAATCGCCGGGACAGGGTTACAATGAGCAGTTCTTC.

CDR3 sequence reads: CASSLARLAAGTDTQYF. The CDR3 nucleotides are TGTGCCAGCAGCTTAGCTCGACTGGCTGCGGGCACAGATACGCAGTATTTT. V gene TRBV11-2 combines with J gene TRBJ2-3; D unclear. V was pared by 1 base and J by 1 base, with 15 bases between. Looked up from germline, CDR1 is SGHAT and CDR2 is FQNNGV. The CDR3 runs to 17 residues.

This clone was recorded once. This chain links TRBV11-2 with TRBJ1-3; weak D call: TRBD1 (5 bases). The CDR3 contains 16 residues. The germline CDR1 and CDR2 sequences are SGHAT and FQNNGV. Trimming stripped 4 bases from V and 1 base from J, with 14 bases between. The CDR3 coding sequence is TGTGCCAGCAGCTCAGGGAGGGGACGTTCTGGAAACACCATATATTTT. Protein sequence: CASSSGRGRSGNTIYF.

The chain employs TRBV5-1 and TRBJ1-1; D possibly corresponds to TRBD1 (5 bases). The CDR3 is 14 amino acids. Germline V lookup: CDR1 SGHRS, CDR2 YFSETQ. Trimming took off 6 bases at V and 1 base at J, with 13 bases between the two ends. CDR3 in amino acids: CASTQGVENTEAFF. The CDR3 DNA follows: TGCGCCAGCACCCAAGGGGTTGAGAACACTGAAGCTTTCTTT.

The chain uses TRBV5-1 and TRBJ2-5; a weak D match, TRBD2 (5 bases). This CDR3 region has 17 residues. The V and J ends lost 1 base and 0 bases respectively, with 16 bases between them. In germline, CDR1 is SGHRS, CDR2 YFSETQ. Here the CDR3 reads CASSLRSMSGNQETQYF. For the CDR3, the DNA is TGCGCCAGCAGCTTGAGGTCGATGTCGGGGAACCAAGAGACCCAGTACTTC. Together with reference TRBV5-1 and TRBJ2-5, the CDR3 gives the full variable domain: KAGVTQTPRYLIKTRGQQVTLSCSPISGHRSVSWYQQTPGQGLQFLFEYFSETQRNKGNFPGRFSGRQFSNSRSEMNVSTLELGDSALYLCASSLRSMSGNQETQYFGPGTRLLVL.

This rearrangement joins TRBV2 to TRBJ2-1; 12 nucleotides agree with TRBD2. V lost 5 bases to trimming and J lost 7 bases; unmatched junction nucleotides: 15. The germline V gene has CDR1 SNHLY and CDR2 FYNNEI. The CDR3 is 18 amino acids. The CDR3 DNA reads TGTGCCAGCAGTTCTACCCGCCGACTAGCGGGAGTTCTGAATGAGCAGTTCTTC. As protein: CASSSTRRLAGVLNEQFF.

This chain joins TRBV7-2 and TRBJ2-5, with 14 bases fitting TRBD2. This CDR3 contains 18 residues. V was clipped by 7 bases and J by 0 bases; unmatched bases: 10. Germline V CDR1 and CDR2: SGHTA, FQGNSA. CDR3 sequence reads: CASTKTRTSGGYQETQYF. The CDR3 DNA is TGTGCCAGCACCAAGACTAGGACTAGCGGGGGGTACCAAGAGACCCAGTACTTC. Looking up the rest from reference TRBV7-2 and TRBJ2-5 gives the full variable domain: GAGVSQSPSNKVTEKGKDVELRCDPISGHTALYWYRQSLGQGLEFLIYFQGNSAPDKSGLPSDRFSAERTGGSVSTLTIQRTQQEDSAVYLCASTKTRTSGGYQETQYFGPGTRLLVL.

The rearrangement joins TRBV28 to TRBJ1-5; 7 nucleotides line up with TRBD1. The CDR3 spans 15 residues. V trimming: 10 bases; J trimming: 1 base; junction bases outside the gene matches: 10. Germline CDR1 reads MDHEN; CDR2 reads SYDVKM. CDR3 residues: CATNRGTASNQPQHF. CDR3 coding DNA: TGTGCCACCAATAGAGGGACAGCCAGCAATCAGCCCCAGCATTTT.